This T cell receptor beta chain is from a study of CD8 T cells in ankylosing spondylitis. Molecular-barcoded quantitative 5'-RACE produced these TCR beta libraries. TCRdb itself ran the 5' RACE reads through MiXCR, one entry per CDR3 protein. The table has some 840,000 distinct CDR3 sequences, 12% seen once. CDR3 length: 14 residues. Germline assignment: CDR1 DFQATT and CDR2 SNEGSKA (reference sequence). The V gene end was trimmed by 3 bases and the J gene end by 4 bases; junction bases not matched to a gene: 8. Study outcomes and limitations: Past research had described some motif variants in reactive arthritis synovial fluid and blood. Ankylosing spondylitis blood appeared to carry a characteristic TCR beta motif of eight or nine highly homologous variants. Disease-linked clones were CD8+ and relatively rare in peripheral blood.

With respect to this clonotype: Its antigen remains unidentified.

The receptor was isolated from a male donor with ankylosing spondylitis. Material: blood, either unsorted or a sorted T cell fraction (not recorded which). This chain uses TRBV20-1 with TRBJ2-5; 7 positions match TRBD2. This CDR3 is CSASRRRGTETQYF. CDR3 nucleotide sequence: TGCAGTGCTAGCCGGCGGCGGGGGACAGAGACCCAGTACTTC.